A selection of T cell receptor beta chains follows, all from one sample in a study of blood T cell repertoires in COVID-19. The assay was immunoSEQ multiplex PCR, and TCRdb's table has in-frame clones only and misses some. The profile shows approximately 130,000 clones, more than 80% of them singletons. Sequencing used peripheral blood. The receptors shown here come from a human donor in a cohort sampled during active COVID-19. Both conserved end residues are part of each CDR3. Each record gives: J gene, D gene, V gene, clone size, CDR3 protein, CDR3 DNA. A D gene is named only where the DNA matches it firmly. Clone size, where shown, is once, few, many, or a class for clones that have expanded.

TRBJ2-1,-,TRBV11-2,once,CASSSAYNEQFF,TGTGCCAGCAGCTCCGCCTACAATGAGCAGTTCTTC
TRBJ1-3,TRBD1,TRBV24-1,-,CATSDAGTGGNTIYF,TGTGCCACCAGTGATGCCGGGACAGGGGGAAACACCATATATTTT
TRBJ1-1,-,TRBV7-9,-,CASSPDPGHLNTEAFF,TGTGCCAGCAGTCCGGACCCGGGACACCTGAACACTGAAGCTTTCTTT
TRBJ1-3,-,TRBV15,-,CATRTRAGVGNTIYF,TGTGCCACCCGAACTAGGGCAGGAGTTGGAAACACCATATATTTT
TRBJ1-6,TRBD1,TRBV27,-,CASRLTGVGSPLHF,TGTGCCAGCCGATTGACAGGGGTTGGATCACCCCTCCACTTT
TRBJ2-2,-,TRBV7-2,-,CASSLDSGVMPGELFF,TGTGCCAGCAGCTTAGATTCCGGGGTAATGCCCGGGGAGCTGTTTTTT
TRBJ1-2,-,TRBV19,-,CASHREYGYTF,TGTGCCAGCCACCGGGAGTATGGCTACACCTTC
TRBJ1-2,-,TRBV6-6,-,CASSREGAVPPYGYTF,TGTGCCAGCAGCCGAGAGGGTGCGGTTCCCCCCTATGGCTACACCTTC
TRBJ1-5,-,TRBV27,few,CASAELSGPQHF,TGTGCCAGCGCGGAGCTATCCGGTCCCCAGCATTTT
TRBJ2-3,-,TRBV30,-,CAWRDEGGQSTDTQYF,TGTGCCTGGAGGGATGAGGGCGGGCAATCCACAGATACGCAGTATTTT
TRBJ1-2,-,TRBV7-3,-,CASSDSGLYGYTF,TGTGCCAGCAGCGACTCTGGCTTATATGGCTACACCTTC
TRBJ1-1,-,TRBV4-3,-,CASSQVAGLNTEAFF,TGCGCCAGCAGCCAAGTGGCAGGCCTGAACACTGAAGCTTTCTTT
TRBJ1-6,TRBD1,TRBV27,-,CASSSTGGVGSPLHF,TGTGCCAGCAGTTCCACAGGGGGGGTAGGTTCACCCCTCCACTTT
TRBJ2-2,-,TRBV7-8,-,CASKASGVPGELFF,TGTGCCAGCAAAGCCTCAGGGGTTCCGGGGGAGCTGTTTTTT
TRBJ2-2,TRBD2,TRBV6-2/TRBV6-3,-,CASSLAGPTGELFF,TGTGCCAGCAGTTTAGCGGGCCCCACCGGGGAGCTGTTTTTT
TRBJ2-5,-,TRBV7-9,once,CASSSGQYQETQYF,TGTGCCAGCAGCTCCGGACAGTACCAAGAGACCCAGTACTTC
TRBJ2-3,TRBD2,TRBV7-2,few,CASSIAGGSTDTQYF,TGTGCCAGCAGTATAGCGGGAGGATCCACAGATACGCAGTATTTT
TRBJ1-3,-,TRBV30,-,CAWIMGNTIYF,TGTGCCTGGATTATGGGAAACACCATATATTTT
TRBJ2-1,TRBD2,TRBV6-1,-,CASSEVKLLAGSQRNEQFF,TGTGCCAGCAGTGAAGTCAAGCTGTTAGCGGGATCCCAAAGAAATGAGCAGTTCTTC
TRBJ1-6,TRBD1,TRBV5-6,-,CASSLDGQALHF,TGTGCCAGCAGCCTGGATGGACAGGCCCTCCACTTT
TRBJ1-4,TRBD1,TRBV5-1,-,CASSFQGANEKLFF,TGCGCCAGCAGCTTCCAGGGGGCTAATGAAAAACTGTTTTTT
TRBJ2-6,-,TRBV19,-,CASRQDRSGANVLTF,TGTGCCAGTCGCCAGGACAGATCTGGGGCCAACGTCCTGACTTTC
TRBJ2-3,-,TRBV25-1,few,CASSGQGPADTQYF,TGTGCCAGCAGTGGGCAGGGGCCCGCAGATACGCAGTATTTT
TRBJ2-5,TRBD1,TRBV7-9,-,CASSSSQGWETQYF,TGTGCCAGCAGCTCCTCACAGGGGTGGGAGACCCAGTACTTC
TRBJ2-2,TRBD1,TRBV7-2,-,CASSSGQGDTGELFF,TGTGCCAGCAGCTCGGGACAGGGGGACACCGGGGAGCTGTTTTTT
TRBJ1-4,-,TRBV9,-,CASSLAGATNEKLFF,TGTGCCAGCAGCCTGGCCGGGGCAACTAATGAAAAACTGTTTTTT
TRBJ2-2,-,TRBV27,-,CASSFWLGVGNTGELFF,TGTGCCAGCAGTTTCTGGTTGGGAGTCGGTAACACCGGGGAGCTGTTTTTT